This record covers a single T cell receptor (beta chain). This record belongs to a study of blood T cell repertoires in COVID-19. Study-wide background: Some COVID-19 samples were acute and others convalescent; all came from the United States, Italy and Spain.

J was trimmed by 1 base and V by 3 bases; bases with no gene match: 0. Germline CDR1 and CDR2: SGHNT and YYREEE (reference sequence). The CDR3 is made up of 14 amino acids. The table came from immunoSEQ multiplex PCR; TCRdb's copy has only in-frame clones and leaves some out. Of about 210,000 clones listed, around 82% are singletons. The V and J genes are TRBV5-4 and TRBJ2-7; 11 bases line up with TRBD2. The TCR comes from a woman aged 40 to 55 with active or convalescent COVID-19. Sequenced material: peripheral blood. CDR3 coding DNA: TGTGCCAGCAGCTCTAGCGGGAGGTCCTACGAGCAGTACTTC. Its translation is CASSSSGRSYEQYF.